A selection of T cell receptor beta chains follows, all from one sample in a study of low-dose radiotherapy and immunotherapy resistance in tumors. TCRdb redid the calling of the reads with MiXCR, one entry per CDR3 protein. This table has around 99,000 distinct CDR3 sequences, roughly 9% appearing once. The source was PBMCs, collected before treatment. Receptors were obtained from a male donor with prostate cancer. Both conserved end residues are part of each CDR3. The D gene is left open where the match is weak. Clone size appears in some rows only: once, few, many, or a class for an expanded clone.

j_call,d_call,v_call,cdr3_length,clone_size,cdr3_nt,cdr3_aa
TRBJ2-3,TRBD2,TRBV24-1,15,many,TGTGCCACCATCGGGACTAGCGACAGCACAGATACGCAGTATTTT,CATIGTSDSTDTQYF
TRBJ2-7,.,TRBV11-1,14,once,TGTGCCAGCAGCTTAAGTAGCGGTTTTTACGAGCAGTACTTC,CASSLSSGFYEQYF
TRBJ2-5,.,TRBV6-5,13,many,TGTGCCAGCAGTCCCCGAGGTCAAGAGACCCAGTACTTC,CASSPRGQETQYF
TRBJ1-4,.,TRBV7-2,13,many,TGTGCCAGCAGCTTTAGCGCAGGGGAAAAACTGTTTTTT,CASSFSAGEKLFF
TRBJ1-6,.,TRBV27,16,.,TGTGCCAGCAGTGCAAAACAGGGCCTCCCGAATTCACCCCTCCACTTT,CASSAKQGLPNSPLHF
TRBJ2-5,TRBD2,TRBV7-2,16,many,TGTGCCAGCTCGTGGACTAGCGGGAGCGGGTTGGAGACCCAGTACTTC,CASSWTSGSGLETQYF
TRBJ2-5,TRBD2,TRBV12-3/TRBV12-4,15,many,TGTGCCAGCAACAATGGACTAGCGGGAGGGGAGACCCAGTACTTC,CASNNGLAGGETQYF
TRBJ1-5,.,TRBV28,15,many,TGTGCCAGCAGTCTTGGGGGAGGTATGGTTCAGCCCCAGCATTTT,CASSLGGGMVQPQHF
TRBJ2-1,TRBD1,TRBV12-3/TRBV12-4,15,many,TGTGCCAGCAGTTTGGACAGGGCTTATTACAATGAGCAGTTCTTC,CASSLDRAYYNEQFF
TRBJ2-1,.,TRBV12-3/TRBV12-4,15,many,TGTGCCAGCAGCACAACAGGGCTATCCTACAATGAGCAGTTCTTC,CASSTTGLSYNEQFF
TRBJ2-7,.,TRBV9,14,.,TGTGCCAGCAGCGTAGGACCAGAAGCCTACGAGCAGTACTTC,CASSVGPEAYEQYF
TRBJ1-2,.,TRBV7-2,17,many,TGTGCCAGCAGCCCTCGCCCTCCCTCAGGGATGGGGTATGGCTACACCTTC,CASSPRPPSGMGYGYTF
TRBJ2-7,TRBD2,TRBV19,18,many,TGTGCCAGTAGTATAGCCCGGTCTTCCGGGACTAGCCCCTACGAGCAGTACTTC,CASSIARSSGTSPYEQYF
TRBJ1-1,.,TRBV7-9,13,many,TGTGCCAGCAGGCCCAACAGGAGCTCTGAAGCTTTCTTT,CASRPNRSSEAFF
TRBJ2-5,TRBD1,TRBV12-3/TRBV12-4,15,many,TGTGCCAGCACCTCCCGGGGCAGGGGGACGAAGACCCAGTACTTC,CASTSRGRGTKTQYF
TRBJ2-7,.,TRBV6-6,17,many,TGTGCCAGCAGTTTCCCTCTAGTGGAGGGAGAGACCTACGAGCAGTACTTC,CASSFPLVEGETYEQYF
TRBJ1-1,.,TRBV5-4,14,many,TGTGCCAGCACTCCGCCAGGGCTGAACACTGAAGCTTTCTTT,CASTPPGLNTEAFF
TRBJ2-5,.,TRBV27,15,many,TGTGCCAGCAGTCTCGACGCCCGGGGCGTTGAGACCCAGTACTTC,CASSLDARGVETQYF
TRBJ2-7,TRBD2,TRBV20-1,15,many,TGCAGTGCCATCAGTCCGGGAGGGCCTCGGGGAGAGCAGTACTTC,CSAISPGGPRGEQYF
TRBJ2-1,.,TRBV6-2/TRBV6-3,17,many,TGTGCCAGCAGTCCCAAGACCGGACGGGGAAGATACAATGAGCAGTTCTTC,CASSPKTGRGRYNEQFF
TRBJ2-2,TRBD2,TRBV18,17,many,TGTGCCAGCTCACCTTCAAGAGGGCTAGCGGGACTCGGGGAGCTGTTTTTT,CASSPSRGLAGLGELFF
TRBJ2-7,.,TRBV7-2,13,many,TGTGCCAGCAGCTCGCCCGTGACCTACGAGCAGTACTTC,CASSSPVTYEQYF
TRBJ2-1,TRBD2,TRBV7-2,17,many,TGTGCCAGCAGCTTAAAGACTAGCGGGGGAGGGTACAATGAGCAGTTCTTC,CASSLKTSGGGYNEQFF
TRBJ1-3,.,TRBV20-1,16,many,TGCAGTGCTCTTCCCCCGCTGCCCGACTCTGGAAACACCATATATTTT,CSALPPLPDSGNTIYF
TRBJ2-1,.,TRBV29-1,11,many,TGCAGCGTAAGCTCCTACAATGAGCAGTTCTTC,CSVSSYNEQFF
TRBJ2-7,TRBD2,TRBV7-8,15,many,TGTGCCAGCAGCGCAACTAGCGGGATTACCTACGAGCAGTACTTC,CASSATSGITYEQYF